This TCR beta chain was obtained from a study of a mutant IDH1 vaccine in newly diagnosed glioma. On the study more broadly: There were eight vaccinations for patients, given in weeks 1, 3, 5, 7, 11, 15, 19 and 23. Therapy received beforehand was radiotherapy, temozolomide, or both, with most patients given both.

This CDR3 has 15 amino acids. The germline V gene has CDR1 MNHEY and CDR2 SVGAGI. Trimming shortened V by 5 bases and J by 5 bases, and 15 bases separated the two germline ends. A word on this clone: Its specificity is not known.

Clones were sequenced by immunoSEQ multiplex PCR, and TCRdb holds only the in-frame ones, with some missing. This table holds 40,000 to 60,000 clones, around 80% found once. Described time point: week 5, during vaccination. A 20-mer mutant IDH1 peptide at 300 ug was injected subcutaneously with topical imiquimod. The J gene is TRBJ2-2, the V gene TRBV6-5; D is possibly TRBD2 (6 bases). The material sequenced was PBMCs, taken from a glioma patient whose treatment included an IDH1 peptide vaccine. The origin of this receptor is a woman between 40 and 55 years old with glioma. CDR3 nucleotide sequence: TGTGCCAGCAGTACGTGGGGGGAACGGACCGGGGAGCTGTTTTTT. This sequence encodes CASSTWGERTGELFF.